The sequence of this TCR beta chain was determined in a study of blood T cell repertoires in COVID-19. Overall study: The United States, Italy and Spain provided the acute and convalescent COVID-19 samples. T cells, B-cell-depleted T cells, or PBMCs provided the cDNA or gDNA that served as material.

Per the authors' pipeline: The assay estimated nucleated cells by amplifying reference gene primers. Generated by immunoSEQ multiplex PCR, the TCRdb table keeps only in-frame clones and is missing some. From that table come the V and J calls and clone size; the DNA was used to work out D and trimming. Of approximately 100,000 clones listed, roughly 90% were seen once; the top ten hold 6%. From germline, CDR1 is SNHLY and CDR2 FYNNEI. V lost 4 bases, J lost 8 bases, and 4 bases stayed unmatched. This CDR3 is 12 amino acids long. The sequence came from a human donor in a cohort sampled during active COVID-19. Sequenced sample: peripheral blood. This chain connects TRBV2 to TRBJ2-7; 8 bases align to TRBD2. CDR3 sequence (DNA): TGTGCCAGCAGTGCCGGGGGGGATCAGCAGTACTTC. Its protein is CASSAGGDQQYF.